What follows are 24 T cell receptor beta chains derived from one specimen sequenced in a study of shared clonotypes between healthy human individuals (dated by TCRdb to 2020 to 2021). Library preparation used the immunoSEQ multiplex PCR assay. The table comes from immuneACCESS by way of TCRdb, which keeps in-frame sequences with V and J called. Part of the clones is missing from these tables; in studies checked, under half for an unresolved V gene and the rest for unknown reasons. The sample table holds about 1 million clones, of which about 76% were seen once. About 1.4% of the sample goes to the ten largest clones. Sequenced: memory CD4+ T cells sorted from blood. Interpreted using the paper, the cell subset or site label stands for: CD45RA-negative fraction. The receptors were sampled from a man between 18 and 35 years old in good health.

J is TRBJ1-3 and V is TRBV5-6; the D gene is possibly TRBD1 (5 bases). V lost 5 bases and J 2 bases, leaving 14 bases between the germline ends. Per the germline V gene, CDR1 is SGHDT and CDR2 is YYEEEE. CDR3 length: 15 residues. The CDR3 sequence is CASSSTKDTGNTIYF. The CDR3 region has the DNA TGTGCCAGCAGTTCGACCAAGGACACTGGAAACACCATATATTTT. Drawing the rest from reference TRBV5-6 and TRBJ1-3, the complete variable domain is DAGVTQSPTHLIKTRGQQVTLRCSPKSGHDTVSWYQQALGQGPQFIFQYYEEEERQRGNFPDRFSGHQFPNYSSELNVNALLLGDSALYLCASSSTKDTGNTIYFGEGSWLTVV.

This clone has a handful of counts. CDR3 nucleotide sequence: TGTGCCAGCAGTTTCCGGACAGTCTCCACCGGGGAGCTGTTTTTT. This encodes CASSFRTVSTGELFF. J is TRBJ2-2 and V is TRBV27; D is possibly TRBD1 (6 bases). The length of the CDR3 is 15 residues. Trimming cost V 3 bases and J 4 bases, with 12 bases left between them. Germline CDR1 and CDR2: MNHEY and SMNVEV (reference sequence).

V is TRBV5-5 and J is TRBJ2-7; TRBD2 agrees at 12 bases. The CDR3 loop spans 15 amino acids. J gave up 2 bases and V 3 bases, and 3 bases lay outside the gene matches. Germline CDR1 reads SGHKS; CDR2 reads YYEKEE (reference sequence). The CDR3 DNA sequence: TGTGCCAGCAGCTCTAGCGGGGGGGCCCCCTACGAGCAGTACTTC. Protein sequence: CASSSSGGAPYEQYF.

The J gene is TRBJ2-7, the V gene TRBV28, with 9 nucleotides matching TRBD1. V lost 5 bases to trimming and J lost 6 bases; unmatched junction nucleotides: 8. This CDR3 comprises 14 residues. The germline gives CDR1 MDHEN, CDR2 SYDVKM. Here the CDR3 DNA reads TGTGCCAGCAGTCCGGGACAGGGTAATCGCGAGCAGTACTTC. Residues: CASSPGQGNREQYF.

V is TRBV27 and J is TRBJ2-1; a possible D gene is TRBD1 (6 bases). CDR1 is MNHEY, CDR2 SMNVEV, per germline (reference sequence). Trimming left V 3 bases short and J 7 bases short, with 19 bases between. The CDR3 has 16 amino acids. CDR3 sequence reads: CASSLGAGAVFNEQFF. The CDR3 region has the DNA TGTGCCAGCAGTTTGGGGGCTGGGGCCGTCTTTAATGAGCAGTTCTTC.

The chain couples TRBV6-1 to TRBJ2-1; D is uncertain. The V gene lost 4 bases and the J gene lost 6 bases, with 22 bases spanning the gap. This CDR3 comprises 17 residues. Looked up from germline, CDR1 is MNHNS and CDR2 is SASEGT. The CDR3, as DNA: TGTGCCAGCAGTGGGCCCGACGCCTCCTCGCTGGGCAATGAGCAGTTCTTC. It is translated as CASSGPDASSLGNEQFF.

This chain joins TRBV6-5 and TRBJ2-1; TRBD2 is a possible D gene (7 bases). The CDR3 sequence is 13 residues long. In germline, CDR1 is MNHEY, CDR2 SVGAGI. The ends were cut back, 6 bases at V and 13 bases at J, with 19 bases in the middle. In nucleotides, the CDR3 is TGTGCCAGCAGGCCGAGGGGGGGGGCTTCTCAGTTCTTC. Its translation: CASRPRGGASQFF.

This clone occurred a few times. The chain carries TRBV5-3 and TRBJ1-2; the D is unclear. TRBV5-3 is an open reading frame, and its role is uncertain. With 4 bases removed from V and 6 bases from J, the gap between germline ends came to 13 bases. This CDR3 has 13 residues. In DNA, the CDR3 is TGTGCCAGAAGCGGAGACCGTGTCGATGGCTACACCTTC. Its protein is CARSGDRVDGYTF.

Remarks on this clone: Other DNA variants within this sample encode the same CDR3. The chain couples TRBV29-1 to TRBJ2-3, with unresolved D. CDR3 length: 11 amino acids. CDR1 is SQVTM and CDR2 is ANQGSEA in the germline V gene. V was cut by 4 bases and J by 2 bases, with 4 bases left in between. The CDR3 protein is CSVGDTDTQYF. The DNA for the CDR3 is TGCAGCGTTGGGGACACAGATACGCAGTATTTT.

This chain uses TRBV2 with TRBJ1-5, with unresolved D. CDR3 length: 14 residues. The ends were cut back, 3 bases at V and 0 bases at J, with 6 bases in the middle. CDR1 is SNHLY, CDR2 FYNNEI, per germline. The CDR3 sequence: CASSDKFSNQPQHF. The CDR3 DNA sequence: TGTGCCAGCAGTGATAAATTTAGCAATCAGCCCCAGCATTTT.

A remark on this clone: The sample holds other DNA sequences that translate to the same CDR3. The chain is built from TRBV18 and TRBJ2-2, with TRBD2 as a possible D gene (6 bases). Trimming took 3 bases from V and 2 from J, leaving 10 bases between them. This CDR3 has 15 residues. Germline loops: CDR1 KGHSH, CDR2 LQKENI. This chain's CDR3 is CASSPGGPNTGELFF. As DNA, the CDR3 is TGTGCCAGCTCACCGGGAGGACCAAACACCGGGGAGCTGTTTTTT.

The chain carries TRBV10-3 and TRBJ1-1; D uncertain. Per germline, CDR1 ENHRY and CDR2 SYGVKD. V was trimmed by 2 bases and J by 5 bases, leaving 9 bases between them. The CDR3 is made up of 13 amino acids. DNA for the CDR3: TGTGCCATCAGTGAGGGGCCTAGTACTGAAGCTTTCTTT. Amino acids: CAISEGPSTEAFF.

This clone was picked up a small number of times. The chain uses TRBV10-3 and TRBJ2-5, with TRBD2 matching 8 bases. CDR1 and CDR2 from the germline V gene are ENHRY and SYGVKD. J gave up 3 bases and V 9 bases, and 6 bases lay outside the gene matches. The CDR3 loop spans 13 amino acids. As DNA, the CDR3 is TGTGCCATGGCGGGGGGCAAGGAAGAGACCCAGTACTTC. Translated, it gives CAMAGGKEETQYF.

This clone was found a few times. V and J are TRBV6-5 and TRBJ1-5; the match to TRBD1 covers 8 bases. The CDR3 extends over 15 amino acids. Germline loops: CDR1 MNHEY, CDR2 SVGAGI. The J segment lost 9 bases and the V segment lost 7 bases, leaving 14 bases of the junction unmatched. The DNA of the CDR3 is TGTGCCAGCACCACGGGACAGGCTAATTATCGGCCCCAGCATTTT. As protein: CASTTGQANYRPQHF.

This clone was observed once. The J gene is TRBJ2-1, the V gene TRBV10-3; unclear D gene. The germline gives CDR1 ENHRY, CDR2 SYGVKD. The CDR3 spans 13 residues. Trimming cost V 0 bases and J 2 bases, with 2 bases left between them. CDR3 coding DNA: TGTGCCATCAGTGAGTCGCCCTACAATGAGCAGTTCTTC. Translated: CAISESPYNEQFF.

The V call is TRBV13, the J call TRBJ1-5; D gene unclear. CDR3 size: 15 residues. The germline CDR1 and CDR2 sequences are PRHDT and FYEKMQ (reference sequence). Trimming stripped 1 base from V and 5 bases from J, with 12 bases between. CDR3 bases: TGTGCCAGCAGCTTAGTTGGGTTTGGATATCAGCCCCAGCATTTT. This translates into CASSLVGFGYQPQHF. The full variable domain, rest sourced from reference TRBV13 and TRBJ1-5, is AAGVIQSPRHLIKEKRETATLKCYPIPRHDTVYWYQQGPGQDPQFLISFYEKMQSDKGSIPDRFSAQQFSDYHSELNMSSLELGDSALYFCASSLVGFGYQPQHFGDGTRLSIL.

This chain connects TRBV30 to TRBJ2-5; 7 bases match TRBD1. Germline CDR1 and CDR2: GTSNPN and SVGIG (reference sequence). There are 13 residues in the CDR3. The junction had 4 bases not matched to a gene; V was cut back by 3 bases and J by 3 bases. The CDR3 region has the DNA TGTGCCTGGAGCGGACAGGATAAAGAGACCCAGTACTTC. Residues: CAWSGQDKETQYF.

CDR3 sequence: CASSGKFRDTQYF. The CDR3 bases are TGTGCCAGCAGCGGGAAGTTTAGAGATACGCAGTATTTT. The chain links TRBV6-5 to TRBJ2-3; possible D gene TRBD2, 5 bases. Germline assignment: CDR1 MNHEY and CDR2 SVGAGI. V dropped 6 bases and J dropped 5 bases, with 12 bases sitting between them. This CDR3 contains 13 residues.

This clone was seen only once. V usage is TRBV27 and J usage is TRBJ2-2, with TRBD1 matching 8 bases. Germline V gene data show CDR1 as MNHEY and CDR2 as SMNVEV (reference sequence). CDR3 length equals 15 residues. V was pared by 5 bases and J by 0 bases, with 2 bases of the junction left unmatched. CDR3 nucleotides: TGTGCCAGCAGTGGGACAGGCACGAACACCGGGGAGCTGTTTTTT. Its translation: CASSGTGTNTGELFF.

As DNA, the CDR3 is TGTGCCAGCAGAGGACTTACCGGGAGAGATACGCAGTATTTT. It yields the protein CASRGLTGRDTQYF. V usage is TRBV6-5 and J usage is TRBJ2-3; maybe TRBD2 (6 bases). This CDR3 contains 14 residues. The germline gives CDR1 MNHEY, CDR2 SVGAGI. With 6 bases removed from V and 5 bases from J, the gap between germline ends came to 15 bases.

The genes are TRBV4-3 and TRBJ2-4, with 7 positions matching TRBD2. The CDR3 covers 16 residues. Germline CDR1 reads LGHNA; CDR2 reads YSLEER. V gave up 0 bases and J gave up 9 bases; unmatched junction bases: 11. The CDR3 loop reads CASSQERTGRLLIQYF. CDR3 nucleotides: TGCGCCAGCAGCCAAGAACGGACCGGGAGGTTGCTCATTCAGTACTTC.

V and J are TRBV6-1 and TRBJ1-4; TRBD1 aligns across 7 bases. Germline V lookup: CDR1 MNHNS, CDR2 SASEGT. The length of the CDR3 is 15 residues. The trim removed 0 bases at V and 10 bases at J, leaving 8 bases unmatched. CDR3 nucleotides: TGTGCCAGCAGTGAAGCTTCAGGGGGAGTAGGAAAACTGTTTTTT. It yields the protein CASSEASGGVGKLFF.

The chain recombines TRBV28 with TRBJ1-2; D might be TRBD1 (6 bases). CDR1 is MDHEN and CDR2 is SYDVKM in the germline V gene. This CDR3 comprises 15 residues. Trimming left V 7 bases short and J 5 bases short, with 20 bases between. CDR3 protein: CASTAPRGGRYGYTF. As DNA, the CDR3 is TGTGCCAGCACCGCCCCAAGGGGGGGAAGGTATGGCTACACCTTC.

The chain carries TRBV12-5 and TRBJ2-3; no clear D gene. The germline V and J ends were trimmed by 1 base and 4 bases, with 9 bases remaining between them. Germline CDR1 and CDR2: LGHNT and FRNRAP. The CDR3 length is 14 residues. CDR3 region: CASGLGLDPDTQYF. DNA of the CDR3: TGTGCTAGTGGTTTGGGGCTCGACCCAGATACGCAGTATTTT.